A single sample gave rise to the 27 T cell receptor beta chains below, sequenced in a study of regulatory T cells in long-lasting Graves disease (dated by TCRdb to the early 2020s). The sample's time point label, in plain terms: newly diagnosed GD, antithyroid drugs for less than 3 months. For both TCR sequencing and RNA sequencing, RNA was extracted from PBMCs using TRIzol. The library was obtained by multiplex PCR. Sequencing relied on an Illumina HiSeq 4000. TCR beta libraries were built with iRepertoire HTBI primers and Arm-PCR amplification of CDR3 regions. The public reads were quality trimmed at Q25 with fastp and then assembled into clones with MiXCR by TCRdb, keeping productive beta chains. Each CDR3 protein appears once, grouped with its most common genes and DNA. The sample includes 300,000 to 450,000 distinct CDR3 sequences, with less than 20% observed a single time. The ten most abundant clones make up about 20% of the sample.

Sequenced material: peripheral blood mononuclear cells (PBMCs), taken at new diagnosis, from a patient treated with antithyroid drugs. These TCRs come from a female donor with Graves disease.

Comment on this clonotype: A much larger clone lies a single base off, so this may be a read error. V and J are TRBV6-5 and TRBJ2-1; 8 bases match TRBD1. CDR1 and CDR2 from the germline V gene are MNHEY and SVGAGI. The CDR3 length is 15 residues. With 4 bases clipped from V and 10 bases from J, the junction kept 12 bases outside the gene matches. DNA of the CDR3: TGTGCCAGCAGTTGGGGACAGGAAATCTCCTACGAGCAGTTCTTC. It encodes CASSWGQEISYEQFF.

At least ten counts were recorded for this clonotype. This chain links TRBV5-1 with TRBJ2-6; 11 bases fit TRBD2. The CDR3 has 19 residues. V lost 5 bases, J lost 0 bases, and 10 bases stayed unmatched. CDR1 SGHRS and CDR2 YFSETQ come from the germline V gene. CDR3 protein: CASSMRRLAGSSGANVLTF. The CDR3 bases are TGCGCCAGCAGTATGCGACGACTAGCGGGGTCCTCTGGGGCCAACGTCCTGACTTTC.

This clonotype occurred many times. V usage is TRBV10-1 and J usage is TRBJ2-3; D uncertain. V dropped 8 bases and J dropped 2 bases, with 11 bases sitting between them. This CDR3 region has 13 residues. Germline V gene lookup returns CDR1 WNHNN and CDR2 SYGVQD (reference sequence). This CDR3 is CASAWSTTDTQYF. Here the CDR3 DNA reads TGCGCCAGCGCGTGGAGCACCACAGATACGCAGTATTTT.

The table lists this clonotype with many counts. The chain is built from TRBV6-1 and TRBJ1-1; no clear D gene. The germline CDR1 and CDR2 sequences are MNHNS and SASEGT. The CDR3 sequence is 13 residues long. V gave up 6 bases and J gave up 1 base, with 9 bases separating them. DNA of the CDR3: TGTGCCAGCAGACCAAGGGAGAACACTGAAGCTTTCTTT. Protein: CASRPRENTEAFF.

This clonotype was seen at least ten times. The genes are TRBV19 and TRBJ2-1; 11 bases are shared with TRBD2. Near its end, the DNA agrees better with TRBJ2-5, so the J call may be wrong. Per germline, CDR1 LNHDA and CDR2 SQIVND (reference sequence). CDR3 length: 16 residues. The CDR3 loop reads CASRSLASGRQETQYF. Here the CDR3 DNA reads TGTGCCAGTAGGTCCCTGGCTAGCGGGAGGCAAGAGACCCAGTACTTC.

This clonotype was recorded many times. This chain links TRBV20-1 with TRBJ1-2; D is undetermined. CDR3 size: 12 residues. The germline V gene has CDR1 DFQATT and CDR2 SNEGSKA (reference sequence). The germline V and J ends were trimmed by 3 bases and 8 bases, with 13 bases remaining between them. CDR3 protein: CSASKAREGYTF. The CDR3 DNA is TGCAGTGCTAGTAAGGCCCGGGAGGGCTACACCTTC.

This chain uses TRBV7-2 with TRBJ1-3; D remains ambiguous. Germline lookup yields CDR1 SGHTA and CDR2 FQGNSA. The CDR3 has 14 residues. Trimming took 5 bases from V and 0 from J, leaving 8 bases between them. The CDR3 sequence: CASSVSDSGNTIYF. In nucleotides, the CDR3 is TGTGCCAGCAGCGTATCAGACTCTGGAAACACCATATATTTT.

The table lists this clonotype with many counts. This sequence joins TRBV2 and TRBJ2-7, with TRBD2 identical over 9 bases. This CDR3 is built from 16 residues. V trimming: 7 bases; J trimming: 2 bases; junction bases outside the gene matches: 12. The V gene's germline CDR1 is SNHLY and CDR2 FYNNEI. The CDR3 is CASNFNLAGSTYEQYF. Written as DNA, the CDR3 is TGTGCCAGCAATTTTAACCTAGCGGGATCCACCTACGAGCAGTACTTC.

About this clonotype itself: A much larger clone differs from this one at a single base, so this may be a read error. A read error is likely, as this CDR3 ends without the conserved phenylalanine or tryptophan. CDR3 nucleotides: TGTGCCAGCAGCCCCCTAGACAGGGGTAGCAATCAGCCCCAGCATTCT. As protein: CASSPLDRGSNQPQHS. The chain recombines TRBV12-3 or TRBV12-4 with TRBJ1-5; TRBD1 matches at 8 bases. The CDR3 is 16 residues long. Germline trimming cut 6 bases from V and 0 bases from J; bases unmatched to any gene: 7.

This clonotype was counted many times. The rearrangement links TRBV20-1 to TRBJ2-3; TRBD2 agrees at 10 bases. In germline, CDR1 is DFQATT, CDR2 SNEGSKA (reference sequence). CDR3 size: 13 residues. J gave up 9 bases and V 3 bases, and 6 bases lay outside the gene matches. The CDR3 bases are TGCAGTGCTAGGGGGAGGACTAGCGGAACGCAGTATTTT. This encodes CSARGRTSGTQYF.

The genes are TRBV5-6 and TRBJ1-2; D may be TRBD1 (6 bases). The CDR3 extends over 15 amino acids. Trimming pared 5 bases from V and 4 bases from J, leaving 18 bases between. The germline CDR1 and CDR2 sequences are SGHDT and YYEEEE. The CDR3 reads CASSPPRGSGYGYTF. The CDR3, as DNA: TGTGCCAGCAGTCCCCCTAGGGGGTCGGGCTATGGCTACACCTTC.

The rearrangement uses TRBV14 and TRBJ2-4; a possible D gene is TRBD1 (5 bases). Germline V CDR1 and CDR2: SGHDN, FVKESK. This CDR3 region has 16 residues. Trimming left V 2 bases short and J 4 bases short, with 15 bases between. The CDR3 DNA reads as TGTGCCAGCAGCCAACTGACGTTCAGGGATAAAAACATTCAGTACTTC. It specifies CASSQLTFRDKNIQYF.

The table lists this clonotype with many counts. This chain connects TRBV12-3 or TRBV12-4 to TRBJ2-7; weak D call: TRBD2 (7 bases). The V and J ends lost 5 bases and 7 bases respectively, with 21 bases between them. The length of the CDR3 is 15 residues. The DNA for the CDR3 is TGTGCCAGCAGTCTTGCCCGGGGGGCGCTTCAAGAGCAGTACTTC. As protein: CASSLARGALQEQYF.

This clonotype showed up many times. Mismatch with germline at one junction end may stem from a read error. The J gene is TRBJ1-2, the V gene TRBV2; tentative D call: TRBD1 (5 bases). Germline V CDR1 and CDR2: SNHLY, FYNNEI. The CDR3 totals 14 residues. The CDR3 is CVSRLGTANYGYTF. The CDR3 nucleotides are TGTGTCAGCAGATTGGGGACGGCGAACTATGGCTACACCTTC.

This clonotype has at least ten counts. This chain connects TRBV12-3 or TRBV12-4 to TRBJ1-2; no clear D. The V end lost 7 bases, the J end lost 8 bases, and 23 bases lay between the germline ends. The CDR3 totals 15 residues. In DNA, the CDR3 is TGTGCCAGCACCGTTGGTCGGGCCGATGCCTTAGGCTACACCTTC. Amino acid sequence: CASTVGRADALGYTF.

The rearrangement links TRBV7-2 to TRBJ1-2; D ambiguous. Germline loops: CDR1 SGHTA, CDR2 FQGNSA. The CDR3 spans 14 residues. Trimming pared 3 bases from V and 4 bases from J, leaving 12 bases between. The CDR3 region is CASSFYDSPYGYTF. The CDR3 region has the DNA TGTGCCAGCAGCTTCTATGACTCACCCTATGGCTACACCTTC.

The table lists this clonotype with many counts. The chain couples TRBV5-1 to TRBJ2-3; 11 bases line up with TRBD2. CDR3 length equals 15 residues. Germline V gene sequence: CDR1 SGHRS, CDR2 YFSETQ. With 4 bases clipped from V and 5 bases from J, the junction kept 6 bases outside the gene matches. CDR3 sequence reads: CASSVTSGVKDTQYF. CDR3 bases: TGCGCCAGCAGCGTGACTAGCGGGGTTAAAGATACGCAGTATTTT.

The rearrangement uses TRBV28 and TRBJ2-3; 11 nucleotides align to TRBD2. CDR3 length equals 14 residues. Per germline, CDR1 MDHEN and CDR2 SYDVKM. V lost 5 bases and J lost 5; bases outside the gene matches: 3. The CDR3 spells CASSLTSGRDTQYF. As DNA, the CDR3 is TGTGCCAGCAGTCTCACTAGCGGGAGAGATACGCAGTATTTT.

This clonotype came up many times. This chain connects TRBV20-1 to TRBJ1-5; TRBD1 matches at 7 bases. Germline-derived CDR1 and CDR2 are DFQATT and SNEGSKA (reference sequence). V dropped 3 bases and J dropped 6; count of bases not matched to a gene: 8. This CDR3 contains 14 residues. Here the CDR3 DNA reads TGCAGTGCTAGGGAAATGCAGGGGGTTCAGCCCCAGCATTTT. It is translated as CSAREMQGVQPQHF.

The sample holds many counts of this clonotype. V and J are TRBV7-2 and TRBJ1-2; D remains ambiguous. CDR3 length equals 13 residues. The germline V gene encodes CDR1 SGHTA and CDR2 FQGNSA. V was cut by 0 bases and J by 2 bases, with 4 bases left in between. CDR3 region: CASSLAQNYGYTF. CDR3 DNA sequence: TGTGCCAGCAGCTTAGCCCAGAACTATGGCTACACCTTC.

In its sample, this clonotype was seen many times. The chain couples TRBV12-3 or TRBV12-4 to TRBJ2-7, with TRBD1 identical over 9 bases. The CDR3 totals 18 residues. The ends lost 2 bases at V and 6 bases at J; junction bases unmatched: 17. As DNA, the CDR3 is TGTGCCAGCAGTTTACGGAGAGACGGCCGGACAGGGGTGGGCGAGCAGTACTTC. This codes for CASSLRRDGRTGVGEQYF.

Points on this clonotype: One end of the junction does not line up with germline, which may come from a read error. This chain connects TRBV7-6 to TRBJ2-1, with TRBD2 matching 7 bases. The V gene's germline CDR1 is SGHVS and CDR2 FNYEAQ. This CDR3 spans 17 amino acids. The CDR3, as DNA: TGTGCTAGCAGCCCTCTCTCCGGGGGGTTCGGGGGCAATGAGCAGTTCTTC. Protein: CASSPLSGGFGGNEQFF.

The chain joins TRBV20-1 to TRBJ2-5, with D uncertain. The CDR3 loop spans 11 amino acids. The germline V and J ends were trimmed by 3 bases and 4 bases, with 6 bases remaining between them. From germline, CDR1 is DFQATT and CDR2 SNEGSKA (reference sequence). CDR3 in DNA: TGCAGTGCTAGTCACCGAGAGACCCAGTACTTC. Protein: CSASHRETQYF.

The chain uses TRBV7-2 and TRBJ1-1, with 7 bases matching TRBD1. The CDR3 totals 16 residues. Germline V CDR1 and CDR2: SGHTA, FQGNSA. The J segment lost 1 base and the V segment lost 6 bases, leaving 11 bases of the junction unmatched. The CDR3: CASSRLERDRNTEAFF. CDR3 in DNA: TGTGCCAGCAGTCGCCTTGAGCGGGACAGGAACACTGAAGCTTTCTTT.

This clonotype was picked up many times. V gene TRBV20-1 combines with J gene TRBJ1-2, with D possibly matching TRBD1 (6 bases). V was shortened by 3 bases and J by 6 bases, with 14 bases between the two germline ends. This CDR3 spans 13 amino acids. The germline CDR1 and CDR2 sequences are DFQATT and SNEGSKA (reference sequence). CDR3 in amino acids: CSARGRGGDGYTF. CDR3 in DNA: TGCAGTGCTAGGGGCAGGGGAGGGGATGGCTACACCTTC.

This clonotype was recorded at least ten times. The V call is TRBV6-5, the J call TRBJ1-2, with D unresolved. V lost 0 bases and J 4 bases, leaving 9 bases between the germline ends. CDR1 and CDR2 (germline): MNHEY, SVGAGI. The CDR3 extends over 14 amino acids. Here the CDR3 reads CASSYSEGGYGYTF. The CDR3 region has the DNA TGTGCCAGCAGTTACTCCGAGGGTGGCTATGGCTACACCTTC.

This clonotype was counted many times. J is TRBJ1-1 and V is TRBV12-3 or TRBV12-4, with a weak D call TRBD1 (6 bases). With 1 base removed from V and 1 base from J, the gap between germline ends came to 10 bases. The CDR3 has 15 residues. CDR3 protein: CASSLVQGPNTEAFF. The CDR3 nucleotides are TGTGCCAGCAGTTTAGTACAGGGACCGAACACTGAAGCTTTCTTT.